The next 7 T cell receptor beta chains were all read from a single sample in a study of molecular identifiers for immune sequencing clone quantification. Each CDR3 protein gets one entry after TCRdb re-called the PCR reads with MiXCR. The data contain hundreds of thousands of distinct CDR3 sequences, just under 20% of them seen just once; the ten biggest clones take up roughly 0.9%. Sequenced input: naive CD8+ T cells from blood, with Jurkat cell RNA spiked in. Subset reported: FACS-sorted CD8+CD4-CCR7+CD45RA+ naive T cells. The receptors derive from a human donor in good health. Some libraries in this study had Jurkat cell RNA spiked in.

This clonotype was seen at least ten times. The rearrangement joins TRBV9 to TRBJ2-5; D may be TRBD2 (6 bases). Germline loops: CDR1 SGDLS, CDR2 YYNGEE. This CDR3 contains 14 residues. Deletions cut 3 bases from V and 5 bases from J, with 14 bases between. The CDR3 DNA reads as TGTGCCAGCAGCGAGCAAGGGACTGTTGAGACCCAGTACTTC. Amino acids: CASSEQGTVETQYF.

The chain is built from TRBV7-9 and TRBJ2-2; D is possibly TRBD2 (6 bases). Germline loops: CDR1 SEHNR, CDR2 FQNEAQ (reference sequence). CDR3 size: 13 residues. Trimming took 5 bases from V and 8 from J, leaving 12 bases between them. The CDR3, as DNA: TGTGCCAGCAGCCGCGGGGCGGCGGGGGAGCTGTTTTTT. Amino acids: CASSRGAAGELFF.

This rearrangement joins TRBV28 to TRBJ2-1; tentatively, D is TRBD1 or TRBD2 (5 bases each). Trimming removed 5 bases at V and 4 bases at J, with 18 bases between. Germline V gene data show CDR1 as MDHEN and CDR2 as SYDVKM. The CDR3 is 16 amino acids. CDR3 coding DNA: TGTGCCAGCAGTGACCCCGGGACGGCACATTACAATGAGCAGTTCTTC. Protein product: CASSDPGTAHYNEQFF.

Points on this clonotype: A read error may explain this, as a much larger clone is one base away. V gene TRBV7-2 combines with J gene TRBJ2-1, with TRBD2 identical over 7 bases. The germline CDR1 and CDR2 sequences are SGHTA and FQGNSA. The CDR3 contains 11 residues. Unmatched junction bases numbered 0, after V lost 1 base and J lost 12 bases. In DNA form, the CDR3 reads TGTGCCAGCAGCTTAGTAGCGGGGCAGTTCTTC. As protein: CASSLVAGQFF.

The table lists this clonotype with a count of one. A much larger clone sits a single nucleotide away, making a read error possible. The V call is TRBV13, the J call TRBJ1-3; D is unclear. Germline CDR1 and CDR2: PRHDT and FYEKMQ (reference sequence). The V and J ends lost 5 bases and 4 bases respectively, with 15 bases between them. This CDR3 spans 15 amino acids. The CDR3 here is CASSHPGSRGNTIYF. CDR3 DNA: TGTGCCAGCAGCCATCCGGGGTCGCGGGGAAACACCATATATTTT.

A remark on this clonotype: Just one base apart from a much larger clone, this may be a read error. V gene TRBV29-1 combines with J gene TRBJ1-1; TRBD1 matches 8 bases. V dropped 6 bases and J dropped 5; count of bases not matched to a gene: 14. Germline assignment: CDR1 SQVTM and CDR2 ANQGSEA. The CDR3 loop spans 15 amino acids. The CDR3 sequence: CSVVDRAEKGTEAFF. In DNA form, the CDR3 reads TGCAGCGTCGTGGACAGGGCCGAAAAGGGGACTGAAGCTTTCTTT.

The sample holds a few counts of this clonotype. The V gene is TRBV2, the J gene TRBJ2-5; 8 nucleotides line up with TRBD2. The germline V gene encodes CDR1 SNHLY and CDR2 FYNNEI. CDR3 length: 16 amino acids. V dropped 6 bases and J dropped 5; count of bases not matched to a gene: 14. As DNA, the CDR3 is TGTGCCAGCAGGCTTGTCGGGGGGGGATCTTTGGAGACCCAGTACTTC. It specifies CASRLVGGGSLETQYF.